This T cell receptor (beta chain) derives from a study of T cell repertoires in cytomegalovirus infection. TCRdb re-derived calls from the reads in MiXCR, one entry per CDR3 protein. The data contain 200,000 to 300,000 distinct CDR3 sequences, approximately 15% of them singletons. Sequencing input: PBMCs. The sequence came from a human donor in good health (CMV status not recorded). Some clones in this sample may be carry-over from other donors' samples.

Here the CDR3 reads CSVIPPPGGEQFF. In DNA, the CDR3 is TGCAGCGTTATCCCCCCCCCGGGTGGTGAGCAGTTCTTC. The rearrangement links TRBV29-1 to TRBJ2-1; D is uncertain. Germline CDR1 reads SQVTM; CDR2 reads ANQGSEA. The CDR3 covers 13 residues. V gave up 5 bases and J gave up 9 bases, with 17 bases separating them.